The rows below give T cell receptor beta chains drawn from one sample of a study of response to subunit inactivated influenza vaccine. MiXCR, applied by TCRdb to the RT-PCR reads, yields one record per CDR3 protein. The sample contains under 800,000 distinct CDR3 sequences, 11% to 15% of which appear only once. The input for sequencing was PBMCs from blood, taken around 15 days before vaccination. These receptor sequences come from a man aged 45-65 years who received an inactivated influenza vaccine. The CDR3 runs from the conserved cysteine through the conserved F or W. A D gene is named only where the DNA matches it firmly. The size of a clone is reported for some rows only, either as once, few or many, or as a class for expanded clones.

j_call,clone_size,v_call,d_call,cdr3_length,cdr3_aa,cdr3_nt
TRBJ1-5,NA,TRBV5-5,NA,15,CASSLDVGLNQPQHF,TGTGCCAGCAGCTTGGATGTGGGGCTCAATCAGCCCCAGCATTTT
TRBJ2-7,few,TRBV6-5,NA,15,CASSYDASSAYEQYF,TGTGCCAGCAGTTACGACGCTAGCTCGGCGTACGAGCAGTACTTC
TRBJ1-3,many,TRBV10-3,NA,12,CAIQGSGNTIYF,TGTGCCATCCAGGGTTCTGGAAACACCATATATTTT
TRBJ2-3,few,TRBV20-1,NA,15,CSAINGDLPTDTQYF,TGCAGTGCTATAAATGGGGACCTCCCCACAGATACGCAGTATTTT
TRBJ2-7,few,TRBV20-1,TRBD2,15,CSARFLAGGFGEQYF,TGCAGTGCTAGATTTCTAGCGGGAGGTTTCGGCGAGCAGTACTTC
TRBJ1-1,few,TRBV7-2,TRBD1,15,CASSIYRGSNTEAFF,TGTGCCAGCAGCATTTACAGGGGGTCGAACACTGAAGCTTTCTTT
TRBJ2-5,NA,TRBV3-1,NA,14,CASSQERGIETQYF,TGTGCCAGCAGCCAAGAACGTGGAATTGAGACCCAGTACTTC
TRBJ2-3,NA,TRBV4-2,TRBD1,17,CASSQGSSGQIQISQYF,TGTGCCAGCAGCCAAGGGTCCTCGGGACAGATTCAGATATCGCAGTATTTT
TRBJ2-2,NA,TRBV5-1,NA,14,CASSLNGRTGELFF,TGCGCCAGCAGCTTGAACGGACGTACCGGGGAGCTGTTTTTT
TRBJ2-1,NA,TRBV6-2/TRBV6-3,NA,13,CASSYSKTNEQFF,TGTGCCAGCAGTTACTCCAAGACCAATGAGCAGTTCTTC
TRBJ2-3,NA,TRBV5-8,NA,13,CASSSRMVDTQYF,TGTGCCAGCAGCTCTCGGATGGTAGATACGCAGTATTTT
TRBJ2-7,few,TRBV6-2/TRBV6-3,TRBD1,14,CASISGQGAYEQYF,TGTGCCAGCATCTCGGGACAGGGAGCCTACGAGCAGTACTTC
TRBJ2-5,NA,TRBV4-2,TRBD2,17,CASSQDLTSGGRETQYF,TGTGCCAGCAGCCAAGATCTCACTAGCGGGGGGCGAGAGACCCAGTACTTC
TRBJ2-3,once,TRBV4-2,NA,14,CASSHSSSTDTQYF,TGTGCCAGCAGCCACTCCTCTAGCACAGATACGCAGTATTTT
TRBJ1-1,NA,TRBV6-2/TRBV6-3,NA,13,CASTDFPRAEAFF,TGTGCCAGTACAGACTTCCCGAGGGCTGAAGCTTTCTTT
TRBJ2-5,few,TRBV4-3,NA,16,CASSQVGHYPHETQYF,TGCGCCAGCAGCCAAGTGGGGCACTACCCGCACGAGACCCAGTACTTC
TRBJ2-1,NA,TRBV4-3,TRBD2,17,CASSQDGTAGGYSEQFF,TGCGCCAGCAGCCAAGATGGGACGGCGGGGGGGTACAGTGAGCAGTTCTTC
TRBJ2-5,few,TRBV29-1,NA,11,CSEGTQETQYF,TGCAGCGAGGGGACCCAAGAGACCCAGTACTTC
TRBJ2-3,NA,TRBV11-2,TRBD2,15,CASKLRAGVTDTQYF,TGTGCCAGCAAACTTCGGGCGGGGGTGACAGATACGCAGTATTTT
TRBJ2-3,NA,TRBV28,NA,18,CASKGGGGVGVSTDTQYF,TGTGCCAGCAAAGGGGGTGGAGGGGTAGGAGTAAGCACAGATACGCAGTATTTT
TRBJ2-5,NA,TRBV12-3/TRBV12-4,NA,14,CASKMTGPQETQYF,TGTGCCAGCAAAATGACAGGACCCCAAGAGACCCAGTACTTC
TRBJ2-2,NA,TRBV9,NA,15,CASSSRGLNTGELFF,TGTGCCAGCAGCTCGCGGGGACTTAACACCGGGGAGCTGTTTTTT
TRBJ1-1,NA,TRBV6-1,NA,13,CASRGARGTEAFF,TGTGCCAGCAGGGGGGCTAGGGGCACTGAAGCTTTCTTT
TRBJ2-3,few,TRBV6-1,NA,13,CASSEGRVNTQYF,TGTGCCAGCAGTGAAGGGAGGGTGAATACGCAGTATTTT
TRBJ2-3,NA,TRBV20-1,NA,11,CSPVYTDTQYF,TGCAGCCCCGTCTACACAGATACGCAGTATTTT
TRBJ1-5,many,TRBV12-3/TRBV12-4,NA,13,CASSLTRNQPQHF,TGTGCCAGCAGTTTAACTCGCAATCAGCCCCAGCATTTT
TRBJ1-6,few,TRBV15,TRBD1,17,CATSRGTGAVNNSPLHF,TGTGCCACCAGCAGAGGGACAGGGGCCGTCAATAATTCACCCCTCCACTTT
TRBJ2-2,NA,TRBV6-2/TRBV6-3,NA,15,CASRQPGANTGELFF,TGTGCCAGCAGGCAACCCGGGGCGAACACCGGGGAGCTGTTTTTT
TRBJ2-2,NA,TRBV7-3,TRBD2,17,CASSSIAGGKNTGELFF,TGTGCCAGCAGCTCCATAGCGGGAGGAAAGAACACCGGGGAGCTGTTTTTT
TRBJ2-2,NA,TRBV4-1,NA,15,CASSQEGRGGGELFF,TGCGCCAGCAGCCAAGAAGGCAGGGGTGGCGGGGAGCTGTTTTTT
TRBJ2-7,many,TRBV30,NA,14,CAWSGSRRTYEQYF,TGTGCCTGGAGTGGTAGCAGGCGAACCTACGAGCAGTACTTC
TRBJ1-1,few,TRBV20-1,TRBD1,16,CSAGTPGQGLNTEAFF,TGCAGTGCTGGCACCCCGGGACAGGGTTTGAACACTGAAGCTTTCTTT
TRBJ2-7,few,TRBV10-3,TRBD2,15,CAIKTGLAGGGEQYF,TGTGCCATCAAAACCGGACTAGCGGGAGGCGGCGAGCAGTACTTC
TRBJ1-1,few,TRBV4-3,TRBD1,15,CASSQGDRGGTEAFF,TGCGCCAGCAGCCAAGGGGACAGGGGGGGCACTGAAGCTTTCTTT
TRBJ2-3,few,TRBV9,NA,14,CASSVAQRADTQYF,TGTGCCAGCAGCGTAGCCCAGCGTGCAGATACGCAGTATTTT
TRBJ2-4,NA,TRBV20-1,NA,16,CSARSLRDGSKNIQYF,TGCAGTGCTAGATCTTTGCGGGATGGGTCCAAAAACATTCAGTACTTC
TRBJ1-2,few,TRBV28,NA,13,CASRRPQGSGYTF,TGTGCCAGCAGGAGGCCCCAGGGTTCGGGCTACACCTTC
TRBJ2-4,NA,TRBV5-1,TRBD1,16,CASSFQGAGAKNIQYF,TGCGCCAGCAGCTTTCAGGGGGCAGGGGCCAAAAACATTCAGTACTTC
TRBJ2-3,many,TRBV5-1,NA,14,CASSRDQPTDTQYF,TGCGCCAGCAGCCGGGACCAGCCCACAGATACGCAGTATTTT